Listed below are T cell receptor beta chains from one sample, sequenced in a study of identical twins. In TCRdb, the 5' RACE reads were re-called with MiXCR into one record per CDR3 protein. In the table there are approximately 680,000 distinct CDR3 sequences, less than 9% of which are singletons. These data also formed part of another study, on yellow fever vaccine responses in identical twins.

Sequenced: PBMCs. All receptors come from a woman aged 18-29 years in good health. The CDR3 runs from the conserved cysteine through the conserved F or W. Each record gives: D gene, J gene, V gene, CDR3 protein. The D gene is left open where the match is weak.

>-|TRBJ2-1|TRBV11-2
CASSPVGRFGNEQFF
>-|TRBJ2-7|TRBV5-1
CASSLGTSGSGEQYF
>-|TRBJ2-7|TRBV12-3/TRBV12-4
CASTFDKSYEQYF
>-|TRBJ2-2|TRBV4-1
CASSQDRQPGELFF
>-|TRBJ2-1|TRBV4-2
CASSQGLSSYNEQFF
>-|TRBJ2-7|TRBV7-9
CASSLFFPSCYEQYF
>TRBD1|TRBJ2-5|TRBV10-1
CASSESGRGKLETQYF
>-|TRBJ2-4|TRBV20-1
CSAGDRDIKNIQYF
>TRBD2|TRBJ2-7|TRBV5-6
CASSWSGTSGLFEQYF
>TRBD2|TRBJ2-1|TRBV20-1
CCARDLAGVGFNEQFF
>TRBD1|TRBJ1-2|TRBV7-9
CASRRSDRGGYGYTF
>-|TRBJ1-5|TRBV20-1
CSARDQELLRARQPQHF
>TRBD2|TRBJ2-3|TRBV14
CASSQLGAGVNTQYF
>-|TRBJ2-1|TRBV28
CASSFKRSNEQFF
>-|TRBJ2-2|TRBV7-9
CASSLDQGNGELFF
>TRBD1|TRBJ2-2|TRBV6-6
CASQDRDTGELFF